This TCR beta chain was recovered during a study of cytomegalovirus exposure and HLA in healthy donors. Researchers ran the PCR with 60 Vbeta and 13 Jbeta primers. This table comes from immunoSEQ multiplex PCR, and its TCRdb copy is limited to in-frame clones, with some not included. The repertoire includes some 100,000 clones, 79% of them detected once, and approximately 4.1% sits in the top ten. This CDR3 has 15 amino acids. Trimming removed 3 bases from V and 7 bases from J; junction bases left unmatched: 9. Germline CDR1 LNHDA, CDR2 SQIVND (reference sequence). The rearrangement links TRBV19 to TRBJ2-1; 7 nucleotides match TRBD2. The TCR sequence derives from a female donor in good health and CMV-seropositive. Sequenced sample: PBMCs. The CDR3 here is CASSMREGFGNEQFF. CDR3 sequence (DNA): TGTGCCAGTAGTATGAGGGAGGGGTTTGGGAATGAGCAGTTCTTC.